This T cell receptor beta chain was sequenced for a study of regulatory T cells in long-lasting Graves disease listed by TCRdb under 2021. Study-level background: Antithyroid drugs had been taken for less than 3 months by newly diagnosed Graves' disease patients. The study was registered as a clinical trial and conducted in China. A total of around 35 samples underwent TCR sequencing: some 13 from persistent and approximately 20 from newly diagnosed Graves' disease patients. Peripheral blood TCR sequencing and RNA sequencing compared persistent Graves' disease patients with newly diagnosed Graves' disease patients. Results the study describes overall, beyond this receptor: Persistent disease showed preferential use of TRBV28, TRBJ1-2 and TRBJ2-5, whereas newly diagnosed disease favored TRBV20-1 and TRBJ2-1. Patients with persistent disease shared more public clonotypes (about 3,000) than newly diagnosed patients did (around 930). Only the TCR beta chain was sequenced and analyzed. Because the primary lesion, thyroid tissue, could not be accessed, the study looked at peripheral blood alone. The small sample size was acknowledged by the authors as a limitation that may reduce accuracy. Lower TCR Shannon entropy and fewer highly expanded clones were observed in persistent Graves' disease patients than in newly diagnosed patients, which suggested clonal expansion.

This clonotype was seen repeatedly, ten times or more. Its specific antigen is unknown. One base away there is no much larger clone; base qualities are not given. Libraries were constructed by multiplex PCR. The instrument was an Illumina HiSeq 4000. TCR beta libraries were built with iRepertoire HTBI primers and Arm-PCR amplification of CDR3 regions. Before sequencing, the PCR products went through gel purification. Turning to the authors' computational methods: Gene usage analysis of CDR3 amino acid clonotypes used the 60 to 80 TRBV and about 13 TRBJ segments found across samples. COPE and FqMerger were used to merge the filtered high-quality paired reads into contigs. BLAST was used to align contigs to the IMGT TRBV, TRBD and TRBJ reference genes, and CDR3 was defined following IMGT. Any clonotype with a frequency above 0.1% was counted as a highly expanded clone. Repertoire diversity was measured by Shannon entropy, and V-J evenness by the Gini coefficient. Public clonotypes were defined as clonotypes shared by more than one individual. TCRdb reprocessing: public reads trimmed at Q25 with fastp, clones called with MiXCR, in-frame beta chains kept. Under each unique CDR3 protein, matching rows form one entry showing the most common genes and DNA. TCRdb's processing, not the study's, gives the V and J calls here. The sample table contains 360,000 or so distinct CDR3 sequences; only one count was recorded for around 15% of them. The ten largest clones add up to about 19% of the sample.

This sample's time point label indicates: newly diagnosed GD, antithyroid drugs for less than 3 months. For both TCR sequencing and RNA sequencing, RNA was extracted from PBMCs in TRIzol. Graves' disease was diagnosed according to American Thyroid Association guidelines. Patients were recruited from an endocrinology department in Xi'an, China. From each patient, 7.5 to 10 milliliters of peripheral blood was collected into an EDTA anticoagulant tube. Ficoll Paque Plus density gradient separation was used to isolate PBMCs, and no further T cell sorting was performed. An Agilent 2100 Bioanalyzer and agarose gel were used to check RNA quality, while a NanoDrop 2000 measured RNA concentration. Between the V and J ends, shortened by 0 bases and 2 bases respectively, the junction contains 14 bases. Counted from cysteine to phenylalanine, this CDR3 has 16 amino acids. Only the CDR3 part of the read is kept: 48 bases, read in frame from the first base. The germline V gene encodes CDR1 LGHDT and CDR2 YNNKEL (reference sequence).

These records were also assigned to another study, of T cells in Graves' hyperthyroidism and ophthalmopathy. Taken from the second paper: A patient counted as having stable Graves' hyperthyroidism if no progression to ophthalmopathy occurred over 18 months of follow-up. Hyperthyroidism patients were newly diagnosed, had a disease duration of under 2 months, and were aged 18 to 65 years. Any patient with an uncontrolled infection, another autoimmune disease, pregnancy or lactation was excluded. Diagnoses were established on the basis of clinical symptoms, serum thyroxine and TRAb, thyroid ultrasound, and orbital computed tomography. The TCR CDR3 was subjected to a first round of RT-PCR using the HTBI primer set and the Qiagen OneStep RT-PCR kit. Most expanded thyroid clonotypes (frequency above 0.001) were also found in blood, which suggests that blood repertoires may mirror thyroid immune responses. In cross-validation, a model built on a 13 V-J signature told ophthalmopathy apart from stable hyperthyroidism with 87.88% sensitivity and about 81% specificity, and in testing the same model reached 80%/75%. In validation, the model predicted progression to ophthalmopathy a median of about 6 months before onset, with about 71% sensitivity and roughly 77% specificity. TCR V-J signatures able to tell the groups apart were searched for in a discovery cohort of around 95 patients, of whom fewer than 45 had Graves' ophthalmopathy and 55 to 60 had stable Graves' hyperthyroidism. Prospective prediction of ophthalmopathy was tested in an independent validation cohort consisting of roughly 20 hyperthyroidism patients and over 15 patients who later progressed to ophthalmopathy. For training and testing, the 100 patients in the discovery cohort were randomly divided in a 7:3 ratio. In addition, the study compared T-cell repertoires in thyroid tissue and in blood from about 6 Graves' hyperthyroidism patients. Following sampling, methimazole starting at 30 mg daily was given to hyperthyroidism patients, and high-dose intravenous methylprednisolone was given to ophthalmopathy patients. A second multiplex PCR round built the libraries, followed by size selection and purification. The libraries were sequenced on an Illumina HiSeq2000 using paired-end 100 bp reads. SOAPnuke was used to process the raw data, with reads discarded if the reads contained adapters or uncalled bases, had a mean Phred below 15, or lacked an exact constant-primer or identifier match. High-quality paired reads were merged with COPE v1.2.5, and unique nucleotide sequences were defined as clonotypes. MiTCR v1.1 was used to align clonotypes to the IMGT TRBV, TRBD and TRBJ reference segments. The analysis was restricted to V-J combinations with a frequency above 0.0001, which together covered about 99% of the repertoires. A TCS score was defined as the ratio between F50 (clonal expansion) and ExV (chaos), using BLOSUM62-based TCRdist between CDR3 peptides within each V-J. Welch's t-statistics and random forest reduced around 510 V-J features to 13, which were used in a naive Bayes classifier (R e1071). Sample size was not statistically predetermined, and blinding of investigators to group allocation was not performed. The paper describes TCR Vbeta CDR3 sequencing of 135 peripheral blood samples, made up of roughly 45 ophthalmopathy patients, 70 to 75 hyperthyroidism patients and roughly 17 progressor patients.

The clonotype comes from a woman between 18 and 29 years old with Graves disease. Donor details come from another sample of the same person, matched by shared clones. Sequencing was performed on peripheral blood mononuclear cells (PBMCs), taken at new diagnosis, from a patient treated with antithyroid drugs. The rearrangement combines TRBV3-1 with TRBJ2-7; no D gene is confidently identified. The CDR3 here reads CASSQEPVSVTYEQYF. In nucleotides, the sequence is TGTGCCAGCAGCCAAGAACCAGTTTCTGTTACCTACGAGCAGTACTTC.